Presented here are 29 T cell receptor beta chains from one specimen sequenced in a study of identical twins. TCRdb passed the 5' RACE reads through MiXCR, listing each CDR3 protein once. The sample consists of about 690,000 distinct CDR3 sequences, about 20% of them appearing once. This same sample was also taken into another study, of T cells expressing NK-cell markers.

The sequencing input was PBMCs. The receptor source for this set is a woman younger than 30 in good health.

V and J are TRBV5-1 and TRBJ2-3; D might be TRBD1 (5 bases). V shed 0 bases and J shed 5 bases, with 10 bases lying between them. Germline CDR1 and CDR2: SGHRS and YFSETQ. This CDR3 spans 14 amino acids. The CDR3 reads CASSLDGAGDTQYF. For the CDR3, the DNA is TGCGCCAGCAGCTTGGATGGGGCAGGAGATACGCAGTATTTT.

The V call is TRBV12-3 or TRBV12-4, the J call TRBJ2-1, with 10 bases fitting TRBD2. Trimming cost V 3 bases and J 7 bases; bases outside gene matches: 6. The CDR3 has 15 amino acids. CDR3 coding DNA: TGTGCCAGCAGTTTTCGGACTAGCGGACCTAATGAGCAGTTCTTC. This gives the protein CASSFRTSGPNEQFF.

This clonotype was counted a few times. This chain links TRBV20-1 with TRBJ2-1; perhaps TRBD2 as D (7 bases). V gave up 3 bases and J gave up 8 bases, with 17 bases separating them. The CDR3 runs 14 residues. Germline CDR1 reads DFQATT; CDR2 reads SNEGSKA (reference sequence). The DNA of the CDR3 is TGCAGTGCTAGGACGCGGGGGCTAAGCGATGAGCAGTTCTTC. This encodes CSARTRGLSDEQFF.

This chain links TRBV3-1 with TRBJ2-3; D is unresolved. Trimming stripped 5 bases from V and 4 bases from J, with 19 bases between. The CDR3 is 16 residues long. CDR1 and CDR2 from the germline V gene are LGHDT and YNNKEL (reference sequence). The CDR3 DNA reads TGTGCCAGCAGCACCCGGCCCATCGGTATCCCAGATACGCAGTATTTT. Its translation: CASSTRPIGIPDTQYF.

This clonotype was seen more than once but under ten times. The rearrangement joins TRBV12-3 or TRBV12-4 to TRBJ1-5; D uncertain. This CDR3 comprises 16 residues. The V end was cut by 2 bases, the J end by 2 bases, with 13 bases between. The CDR3 DNA follows: TGTGCCAGCAGTTTATCCCGCATAATCGGCAATCAGCCCCAGCATTTT. Encoded protein: CASSLSRIIGNQPQHF.

There are many counts of this clonotype. The chain carries TRBV10-1 and TRBJ2-1; D not certain. This CDR3 region has 14 residues. From germline, CDR1 is WNHNN and CDR2 SYGVQD (reference sequence). The germline V and J ends were trimmed by 4 bases and 12 bases, with 19 bases remaining between them. The CDR3 is CASSGSSLDPRQFF. In DNA, the CDR3 is TGCGCCAGCAGTGGTTCCTCCTTGGATCCGAGGCAGTTCTTC.

The chain employs TRBV15 and TRBJ1-6; D is possibly TRBD1 (6 bases). The germline V gene has CDR1 LNHNV and CDR2 YYDKDF (reference sequence). Trimming took off 3 bases at V and 9 bases at J, with 15 bases between the two ends. This CDR3 region has 15 residues. The CDR3 loop reads CATSRLGGGGSPLHF. The CDR3 DNA sequence: TGTGCCACCAGCAGGCTCGGGGGCGGGGGTTCACCCCTCCACTTT.

The table lists this clonotype with a few counts. This chain links TRBV7-6 with TRBJ2-3; D may be TRBD1 or TRBD2 (5 bases each). Germline V CDR1 and CDR2: SGHVS, FNYEAQ. The CDR3 spans 14 residues. Trimming pared 5 bases from V and 5 bases from J, leaving 14 bases between. The CDR3 protein is CASSPKGTLDTQYF. The CDR3 coding sequence is TGTGCCAGCAGCCCCAAAGGGACGTTAGATACGCAGTATTTT.

In its sample, this clonotype was seen many times. V and J are TRBV25-1 and TRBJ2-7; 7 bases are shared with TRBD1. The J segment lost 1 base and the V segment lost 6 bases, leaving 3 bases of the junction unmatched. CDR3 length: 13 amino acids. CDR1 and CDR2 from the germline V gene are MGHDK and SYGVNS. The CDR3 reads CASSGDSSYEQYF. Here the CDR3 DNA reads TGTGCCAGCAGCGGGGACAGTTCCTACGAGCAGTACTTC.

This clonotype occurred a few times. The rearrangement joins TRBV12-3 or TRBV12-4 to TRBJ2-3, with no clear D. The V and J ends lost 3 bases and 2 bases respectively, with 9 bases between them. The CDR3 consists of 14 residues. CDR3 DNA: TGTGCCAGCAGTTTCAGCAGACACACAGATACGCAGTATTTT. It specifies CASSFSRHTDTQYF.

The chain uses TRBV29-1 and TRBJ2-5; 11 nucleotides agree with TRBD2. The V gene end was trimmed by 3 bases and the J gene end by 0 bases; junction bases not matched to a gene: 6. Germline lookup yields CDR1 SQVTM and CDR2 ANQGSEA. The CDR3 spans 16 residues. In DNA form, the CDR3 reads TGCAGCGTTGAGCCTAGGGGACTAGCGGACCAAGAGACCCAGTACTTC. Protein product: CSVEPRGLADQETQYF.

The chain carries TRBV9 and TRBJ2-2; 10 nucleotides match TRBD2. There are 15 residues in the CDR3. Per the germline V gene, CDR1 is SGDLS and CDR2 is YYNGEE. V shed 0 bases, J shed 5 bases, and the junction held 1 base outside the gene matches. The CDR3 protein is CASSVEAGGTGELFF. The DNA for the CDR3 is TGTGCCAGCAGCGTAGAAGCGGGAGGGACCGGGGAGCTGTTTTTT.

The genes are TRBV5-1 and TRBJ2-3; the D gene could be TRBD1 or TRBD2 (5 bases each). CDR1 is SGHRS and CDR2 is YFSETQ in the germline V gene. There are 13 residues in the CDR3. The ends were cut back, 3 bases at V and 4 bases at J, with 9 bases in the middle. CDR3 loop: CASSSGTADTQYF. Here the CDR3 DNA reads TGCGCCAGCAGCTCAGGGACGGCAGATACGCAGTATTTT.

This clonotype was seen more than once but under ten times. V is TRBV4-3 and J is TRBJ2-2, with 8 bases matching TRBD2. This CDR3 is built from 14 residues. CDR1 and CDR2 (germline): LGHNA, YSLEER. Trimming took 4 bases from V and 7 from J; bases not matched to a gene: 5. The CDR3 is CASSRGGLIGELFF. CDR3 nucleotides: TGCGCCAGCAGCCGCGGGGGGTTGATCGGGGAGCTGTTTTTT.

CDR3 amino acids: CASSPPQATYEQYF. The DNA for the CDR3 is TGTGCCAGCAGCCCCCCCCAGGCAACCTACGAGCAGTACTTC. The V call is TRBV3-1, the J call TRBJ2-7, with D unclear. Deletions cut 4 bases from V and 2 bases from J, with 12 bases between. Germline-derived CDR1 and CDR2 are LGHDT and YNNKEL (reference sequence). The CDR3 spans 14 residues.

This clonotype was recorded only once. This rearrangement joins TRBV7-2 to TRBJ2-2; the D call may be TRBD1 or TRBD2 (6 bases each). Germline CDR1 and CDR2: SGHTA and FQGNSA. V was trimmed by 8 bases and J by 3 bases, leaving 19 bases between them. The CDR3 length is 16 residues. DNA of the CDR3: TGTGCCAGCGGATCTACCGGGGGCTGGTACACCGGGGAGCTGTTTTTT. Amino acids: CASGSTGGWYTGELFF.

The rearrangement joins TRBV9 to TRBJ2-5, with TRBD2 identical over 7 bases. The CDR3 is made up of 15 amino acids. Germline CDR1 is SGDLS and CDR2 is YYNGEE. Losses at the gene ends were 4 bases for V and 2 bases for J; bases not matched to a gene: 8. The CDR3 sequence is CASSPSGALQETQYF. The CDR3 nucleotides are TGTGCCAGCAGCCCAAGCGGGGCCCTTCAAGAGACCCAGTACTTC.

In this sample, this clonotype turned up a few times. This chain uses TRBV5-5 with TRBJ2-1, with no clear D. CDR1 and CDR2 from the germline V gene are SGHKS and YYEKEE (reference sequence). V was trimmed by 4 bases and J by 5 bases, leaving 16 bases between them. The CDR3 has 15 residues. The DNA for the CDR3 is TGTGCCAGCAGCCTGAGCCCTAATACCGACAATGAGCAGTTCTTC. This sequence encodes CASSLSPNTDNEQFF.

The chain has TRBV12-3 or TRBV12-4 and TRBJ1-5; D uncertain. The CDR3 is made up of 15 amino acids. Trimming took 3 bases from V and 4 from J, leaving 13 bases between them. The CDR3 loop is CASSLEAGVNQPQHF. The CDR3 nucleotides read TGTGCCAGCAGTTTGGAGGCAGGAGTAAATCAGCCCCAGCATTTT.

The chain combines TRBV11-2 with TRBJ2-2, with 13 bases lining up with TRBD2. J was trimmed by 5 bases and V by 1 base; bases with no gene match: 7. The CDR3 is 18 amino acids. From germline, CDR1 is SGHAT and CDR2 FQNNGV. The CDR3 DNA is TGTGCCAGCAGCTTAGGGACTAGCGGGAGAAGAGGGACCGGGGAGCTGTTTTTT. It is translated as CASSLGTSGRRGTGELFF.

This clonotype was found a few times. The V call is TRBV6-5, the J call TRBJ2-2; D may be TRBD1 (6 bases). V was clipped by 4 bases and J by 5 bases, with 11 bases between them. The CDR3 consists of 14 residues. Germline V gene sequence: CDR1 MNHEY, CDR2 SVGAGI. The CDR3 spells CASSSRGGTGELFF. The CDR3 DNA follows: TGTGCCAGCAGTTCCAGGGGCGGAACCGGGGAGCTGTTTTTT.

The rearrangement links TRBV3-1 to TRBJ2-2; maybe TRBD1 (6 bases). This CDR3 contains 14 residues. Deletions cut 6 bases from V and 4 bases from J, with 12 bases between. CDR1 is LGHDT, CDR2 YNNKEL, per germline (reference sequence). Here the CDR3 reads CASRGHLPTGELFF. As DNA, the CDR3 is TGTGCCAGCAGGGGACACCTACCCACCGGGGAGCTGTTTTTT. Filled out from reference TRBV3-1 and TRBJ2-2, the complete variable domain reads DTAVSQTPKYLVTQMGNDKSIKCEQNLGHDTMYWYKQDSKKFLKIMFSYNNKELIINETVPNRFSPKSPDKAHLNLHINSLELGDSAVYFCASRGHLPTGELFFGEGSRLTVL.

The chain has TRBV10-3 and TRBJ2-2, with D hard to call. CDR1 and CDR2 from the germline V gene are ENHRY and SYGVKD. The CDR3 is made up of 13 amino acids. Trimming removed 6 bases from V and 5 bases from J, with 10 bases in between. CDR3 sequence reads: CAIRLGGTGELFF. In DNA form, the CDR3 reads TGTGCCATCAGGCTGGGTGGAACCGGGGAGCTGTTTTTT.

This clonotype was seen a handful of times. The chain joins TRBV19 to TRBJ1-1; 7 bases are shared with TRBD1. Losses at the gene ends were 1 base for V and 1 base for J; bases not matched to a gene: 3. CDR3 length: 15 residues. The germline CDR1 and CDR2 sequences are LNHDA and SQIVND (reference sequence). CDR3 sequence reads: CASSIGAGGNTEAFF. The CDR3 coding sequence is TGTGCCAGTAGTATAGGGGCAGGGGGGAACACTGAAGCTTTCTTT. Variable domain in full (rest from reference TRBV19 and TRBJ1-1): DGGITQSPKYLFRKEGQNVTLSCEQNLNHDAMYWYRQDPGQGLRLIYYSQIVNDFQKGDIAEGYSVSREKKESFPLTVTSAQKNPTAFYLCASSIGAGGNTEAFFGQGTRLTVV.

In its sample, this clonotype was seen many times. The chain recombines TRBV20-1 with TRBJ2-1; TRBD2 aligns across 15 bases. This CDR3 spans 16 amino acids. CDR1 DFQATT and CDR2 SNEGSKA come from the germline V gene (reference sequence). V trimming: 4 bases; J trimming: 10 bases; junction bases outside the gene matches: 11. This chain's CDR3 is CSATRTSGRALEEQFF. For the CDR3, the DNA is TGCAGTGCTACGAGGACTAGCGGGAGGGCCCTAGAAGAGCAGTTCTTC.

This sequence joins TRBV12-3 or TRBV12-4 and TRBJ1-5; D may be TRBD1 (6 bases). This CDR3 comprises 14 residues. V lost 4 bases and J 4 bases, leaving 11 bases between the germline ends. The CDR3 spells CASSSDSSNQPQHF. CDR3 nucleotide sequence: TGTGCCAGCAGTTCGGACAGTTCGAATCAGCCCCAGCATTTT.

This clonotype was seen many times. The V gene is TRBV6-5, the J gene TRBJ1-2; D call uncertain. This CDR3 region has 15 residues. Germline-derived CDR1 and CDR2 are MNHEY and SVGAGI. V lost 2 bases, J lost 4 bases, and 14 bases lay in between. This CDR3 reads CASSYVAGSPYGYTF. In DNA form, the CDR3 reads TGTGCCAGCAGTTACGTCGCCGGTAGTCCCTATGGCTACACCTTC.

This clonotype was counted only a few times. This chain joins TRBV20-1 and TRBJ2-7, with D tentatively TRBD2 (5 bases). This CDR3 spans 14 amino acids. Germline V lookup: CDR1 DFQATT, CDR2 SNEGSKA (reference sequence). Trimming removed 6 bases from V and 5 bases from J, with 20 bases in between. The CDR3 DNA reads as TGCAGTGCATGGGGTCCGGGAACGAGCGACGAGCAGTACTTC. It codes for CSAWGPGTSDEQYF.

This clonotype has only a few counts. This chain uses TRBV5-1 with TRBJ2-7; 7 nucleotides line up with TRBD2. The CDR3 totals 14 residues. Germline CDR1 and CDR2: SGHRS and YFSETQ. V was clipped by 4 bases and J by 2 bases; unmatched bases: 6. The CDR3 reads CASSPSGTPYEQYF. CDR3 coding DNA: TGCGCCAGCAGCCCAAGCGGGACCCCCTACGAGCAGTACTTC. Drawing the rest from reference TRBV5-1 and TRBJ2-7, the complete variable domain is KAGVTQTPRYLIKTRGQQVTLSCSPISGHRSVSWYQQTPGQGLQFLFEYFSETQRNKGNFPGRFSGRQFSNSRSEMNVSTLELGDSALYLCASSPSGTPYEQYFGPGTRLTVT.